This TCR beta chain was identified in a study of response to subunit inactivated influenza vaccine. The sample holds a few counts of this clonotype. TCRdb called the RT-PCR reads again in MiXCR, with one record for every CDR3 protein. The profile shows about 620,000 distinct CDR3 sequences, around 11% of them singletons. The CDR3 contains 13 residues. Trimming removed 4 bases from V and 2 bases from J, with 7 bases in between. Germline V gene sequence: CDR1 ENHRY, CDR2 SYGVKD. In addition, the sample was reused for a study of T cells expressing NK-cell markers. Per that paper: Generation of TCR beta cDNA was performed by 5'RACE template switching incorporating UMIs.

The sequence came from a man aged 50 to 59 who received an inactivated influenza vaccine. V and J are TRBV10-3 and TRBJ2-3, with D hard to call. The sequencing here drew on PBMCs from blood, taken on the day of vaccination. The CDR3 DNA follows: TGTGCCATCAGTGCAGGCCCCACAGATACGCAGTATTTT. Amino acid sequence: CAISAGPTDTQYF.